What follows are 29 T cell receptor beta chains derived from one specimen sequenced in a study of blood T cell repertoires in COVID-19. Here immunoSEQ multiplex PCR was the method, and the copy in TCRdb shows in-frame clones only, minus some. Among approximately 290,000 clones listed, around nine tenths were seen once. The sample consisted of peripheral blood. The receptor source for this set is a man under 40 with acute or convalescent COVID-19.

In the case of this clone: Other DNA sequences in the same sample also yield this CDR3. This sequence joins TRBV14 and TRBJ1-2; D remains unclear. Germline V gene lookup returns CDR1 SGHDN and CDR2 FVKESK. Trimming took 1 base from V and 4 from J, leaving 7 bases between them. The CDR3 runs 13 residues. The CDR3: CASSQGQVYGYTF. CDR3 DNA: TGTGCCAGCAGCCAAGGGCAGGTCTATGGCTACACCTTC.

The genes are TRBV7-3 and TRBJ1-1, with a weak D call TRBD1 (5 bases). Germline CDR1 and CDR2: SGHTA and FQGTGA. CDR3 length: 13 amino acids. The V end lost 2 bases, the J end lost 6 bases, and 10 bases lay between the germline ends. This chain's CDR3 is CASSLGSGSEAFF. The CDR3 DNA follows: TGTGCCAGCAGCTTAGGATCAGGGTCTGAAGCTTTCTTT. The variable domain in full, with the rest retrieved from reference TRBV7-3 and TRBJ1-1, is GAGVSQTPSNKVTEKGKYVELRCDPISGHTALYWYRQSLGQGPEFLIYFQGTGAADDSGLPNDRFFAVRPEGSVSTLKIQRTERGDSAVYLCASSLGSGSEAFFGQGTRLTVV.

The genes are TRBV7-6 and TRBJ1-1; D not resolved. V was pared by 2 bases and J by 1 base, with 20 bases between. The CDR3 has 18 residues. Germline V gene data show CDR1 as SGHVS and CDR2 as FNYEAQ. The CDR3 loop reads CASSLLRQDSLGNTEAFF. The CDR3 DNA sequence: TGTGCCAGCAGCTTACTACGGCAAGACTCTCTCGGGAACACTGAAGCTTTCTTT. The whole variable domain, filled in from reference TRBV7-6 and TRBJ1-1, reads GAGVSQSPRYKVTKRGQDVALRCDPISGHVSLYWYRQALGQGPEFLTYFNYEAQQDKSGLPNDRFSAERPEGSISTLTIQRTEQRDSAMYRCASSLLRQDSLGNTEAFFGQGTRLTVV.

The gene calls are TRBV19 and TRBJ1-4; no definite D call. V was pared by 5 bases and J by 0 bases, with 4 bases between. Per germline, CDR1 LNHDA and CDR2 SQIVND (reference sequence). The CDR3 covers 13 residues. The CDR3 region has the DNA TGTGCCAGTAGTGTTACAACTAATGAAAAACTGTTTTTT. This codes for CASSVTTNEKLFF.

This chain joins TRBV28 and TRBJ1-5; no reliable D call. V was pared by 6 bases and J by 4 bases, with 13 bases between. The CDR3 extends over 14 amino acids. Germline V gene sequence: CDR1 MDHEN, CDR2 SYDVKM. The CDR3 is CASSLNSGNQPQHF. In DNA, the CDR3 is TGTGCCAGCAGCCTAAACTCAGGTAATCAGCCCCAGCATTTT.

The chain couples TRBV5-4 to TRBJ2-5; no firm D call. Trimming removed 7 bases from V and 0 bases from J, with 10 bases in between. Germline CDR1 is SGHNT and CDR2 is YYREEE (reference sequence). This CDR3 comprises 13 residues. CDR3 sequence: CASSPVDQETQYF. CDR3 in DNA: TGTGCCAGCTCCCCAGTGGACCAAGAGACCCAGTACTTC.

Worth noting for this clone: The sample holds other DNA sequences that translate to the same CDR3. V gene TRBV6-5 combines with J gene TRBJ2-3, with 11 bases that match TRBD2. CDR3 size: 14 residues. With V trimmed by 6 bases and J by 1 base, 0 bases remained unmatched. Germline loops: CDR1 MNHEY, CDR2 SVGAGI. The CDR3 DNA is TGTGCCAGCAGACTAGCGGGGGGCACAGATACGCAGTATTTT. Protein: CASRLAGGTDTQYF.

CDR3 amino acids: CASSPPGVRTDTQYF. The CDR3 coding sequence is TGTGCCAGCTCACCTCCGGGAGTACGAACAGATACGCAGTATTTT. J is TRBJ2-3 and V is TRBV18; D may be TRBD2 (6 bases). The length of the CDR3 is 15 residues. Looked up from germline, CDR1 is KGHSH and CDR2 is LQKENI. With 3 bases removed from V and 3 bases from J, the gap between germline ends came to 13 bases. The entire variable domain, with the rest obtained from reference TRBV18 and TRBJ2-3, is as follows: NAGVMQNPRHLVRRRGQEARLRCSPMKGHSHVYWYRQLPEEGLKFMVYLQKENIIDESGMPKERFSAEFPKEGPSILRIQQVVRGDSAAYFCASSPPGVRTDTQYFGPGTRLTVL.

This chain joins TRBV5-1 and TRBJ1-1, with 7 bases aligning to TRBD1. This CDR3 has 14 residues. With V trimmed by 5 bases and J by 0 bases, 4 bases remained unmatched. Germline V CDR1 and CDR2: SGHRS, YFSETQ. The CDR3 nucleotides are TGCGCCAGCAGACTACAGGGGATGAACACTGAAGCTTTCTTT. It is translated as CASRLQGMNTEAFF.

The rearrangement links TRBV27 to TRBJ2-7; 11 bases map to TRBD1. The V gene end was trimmed by 6 bases and the J gene end by 3 bases; junction bases not matched to a gene: 7. There are 15 residues in the CDR3. The germline V gene encodes CDR1 MNHEY and CDR2 SMNVEV (reference sequence). The CDR3 region has the DNA TGTGCCAGCAGGGGAACGGGACAGGGGGTCTACGAGCAGTACTTC. Its translation is CASRGTGQGVYEQYF.

The genes are TRBV6-1 and TRBJ2-1, with 11 bases identical to TRBD2. This CDR3 contains 19 residues. Germline values: CDR1 MNHNS, CDR2 SASEGT. J lost 4 bases, V lost 2 bases, and 13 bases had no gene match. The CDR3 here is CASSEFSGGAVMGYNEQFF. In nucleotides, the CDR3 is TGTGCCAGCAGTGAATTTAGCGGGGGGGCCGTGATGGGATACAATGAGCAGTTCTTC.

This chain links TRBV5-5 with TRBJ2-2; 8 nucleotides align to TRBD2. Germline V lookup: CDR1 SGHKS, CDR2 YYEKEE (reference sequence). V trimming: 0 bases; J trimming: 3 bases; junction bases outside the gene matches: 7. The CDR3 is 17 residues long. The CDR3, as DNA: TGTGCCAGCAGCTTGGGACGTGGAGCGGGAGACACCGGGGAGCTGTTTTTT. It is translated as CASSLGRGAGDTGELFF. The full variable domain, in which reference TRBV5-5 and TRBJ2-2 provide the parts outside the CDR3, is DAGVTQSPTHLIKTRGQQVTLRCSPISGHKSVSWYQQVLGQGPQFIFQYYEKEERGRGNFPDRFSARQFPNYSSELNVNALLLGDSALYLCASSLGRGAGDTGELFFGEGSRLTVL.

The CDR3 loop is CASQTGGGPTDTQYF. CDR3 nucleotide sequence: TGCGCCAGCCAGACCGGGGGAGGGCCTACAGATACGCAGTATTTT. The chain uses TRBV5-1 and TRBJ2-3; 7 positions match TRBD2. CDR1 is SGHRS and CDR2 is YFSETQ in the germline V gene. The CDR3 contains 15 residues. V shed 7 bases, J shed 3 bases, and the junction held 11 bases outside the gene matches. The full variable domain, with the rest looked up from reference TRBV5-1 and TRBJ2-3, is KAGVTQTPRYLIKTRGQQVTLSCSPISGHRSVSWYQQTPGQGLQFLFEYFSETQRNKGNFPGRFSGRQFSNSRSEMNVSTLELGDSALYLCASQTGGGPTDTQYFGPGTRLTVL.

This chain uses TRBV7-8 with TRBJ1-1; D ambiguous. The CDR3 runs 14 residues. The germline V and J ends were trimmed by 5 bases and 1 base, with 11 bases remaining between them. CDR1 is SGHVS, CDR2 FQNEAQ, per germline. DNA for the CDR3: TGTGCCAGCAGCCCCGACTCCTGGAACACTGAAGCTTTCTTT. It specifies CASSPDSWNTEAFF. The full variable domain, rest sourced from reference TRBV7-8 and TRBJ1-1, is GAGVSQSPRYKVAKRGQDVALRCDPISGHVSLFWYQQALGQGPEFLTYFQNEAQLDKSGLPSDRFFAERPEGSVSTLKIQRTQQEDSAVYLCASSPDSWNTEAFFGQGTRLTVV.

This clone has only a few counts. The chain carries TRBV9 and TRBJ2-4; D might be TRBD2 (5 bases). Germline CDR1 and CDR2: SGDLS and YYNGEE. There are 15 residues in the CDR3. V lost 4 bases and J lost 0, with 11 bases in between. The CDR3: CASSPEGLAKNIQYF. The CDR3 DNA is TGTGCCAGCAGCCCCGAGGGCCTAGCCAAAAACATTCAGTACTTC.

The chain links TRBV4-1 to TRBJ2-1; TRBD1 matches 9 bases. V shed 1 base and J 8 bases; nucleotides not matched to a gene: 12. Germline V gene sequence: CDR1 MGHRA, CDR2 YSYEKL. The CDR3 covers 17 residues. CDR3: CASSQARLGTGSDEQFF. DNA of the CDR3: TGCGCCAGCAGCCAAGCGCGACTCGGGACAGGGTCCGATGAGCAGTTCTTC.

The chain links TRBV30 to TRBJ2-3; D is perhaps TRBD1 (6 bases). The CDR3 extends over 15 amino acids. The V gene lost 4 bases and the J gene lost 4 bases, with 18 bases spanning the gap. Germline CDR1 GTSNPN, CDR2 SVGIG (reference sequence). The CDR3 here is CAWKGRGREADTQYF. In nucleotides, the CDR3 is TGTGCCTGGAAGGGCAGGGGTCGGGAAGCAGATACGCAGTATTTT.

This clone was observed a single time. The CDR3 DNA sequence: TGTGCCAGCAGTTACGGGGGGGCTGGCTCCTACGAGCAGTACTTC. This encodes CASSYGGAGSYEQYF. V gene TRBV25-1 combines with J gene TRBJ2-7; 8 nucleotides agree with TRBD2. V was clipped by 5 bases and J by 0 bases; unmatched bases: 6. The CDR3 extends over 15 amino acids. The germline V gene has CDR1 MGHDK and CDR2 SYGVNS.

The chain links TRBV6-5 to TRBJ1-1; TRBD1 aligns across 9 bases. The junction had 1 base not matched to a gene; V was cut back by 2 bases and J by 3 bases. Germline V gives CDR1 MNHEY, CDR2 SVGAGI. This CDR3 region has 14 residues. CDR3 bases: TGTGCCAGCAGTTACAGGACAGGGGACACTGAAGCTTTCTTT. Translating gives CASSYRTGDTEAFF.

The chain recombines TRBV7-3 with TRBJ2-3, with D possibly matching TRBD2 (5 bases). V lost 5 bases to trimming and J lost 3 bases, with 12 bases between them. The length of the CDR3 is 14 residues. The germline gives CDR1 SGHTA, CDR2 FQGTGA. For the CDR3, the DNA is TGTGCCAGCAGCCACCACACTAGAACAGATACGCAGTATTTT. Residues: CASSHHTRTDTQYF. Full variable domain (remainder filled in from reference TRBV7-3 and TRBJ2-3): GAGVSQTPSNKVTEKGKYVELRCDPISGHTALYWYRQSLGQGPEFLIYFQGTGAADDSGLPNDRFFAVRPEGSVSTLKIQRTERGDSAVYLCASSHHTRTDTQYFGPGTRLTVL.

This clone was observed once. The chain uses TRBV19 and TRBJ2-2, with TRBD1 matching 11 bases. V dropped 5 bases and J dropped 5; count of bases not matched to a gene: 4. The CDR3 is made up of 15 amino acids. Germline V gene sequence: CDR1 LNHDA, CDR2 SQIVND (reference sequence). CDR3 DNA: TGTGCCAGTAGTGGGGACAGGGGGATGACCGGGGAGCTGTTTTTT. This encodes CASSGDRGMTGELFF.

The chain employs TRBV6-5 and TRBJ2-7, with a possible D match to TRBD2 (6 bases). Trimming took 6 bases from V and 2 from J, leaving 8 bases between them. There are 12 residues in the CDR3. Germline values: CDR1 MNHEY, CDR2 SVGAGI. The CDR3, as DNA: TGTGCCAGCAGCGGGAGAACCTACGAGCAGTACTTC. It is translated as CASSGRTYEQYF.

The rearrangement joins TRBV27 to TRBJ2-7; 14 bases are a match to TRBD2. Germline V lookup: CDR1 MNHEY, CDR2 SMNVEV (reference sequence). This CDR3 region has 14 residues. V trimming: 6 bases; J trimming: 4 bases; junction bases outside the gene matches: 2. The CDR3 loop is CASRTSGRVYEQYF. CDR3 nucleotides: TGTGCCAGCAGGACTAGCGGGAGGGTTTACGAGCAGTACTTC.

This rearrangement joins TRBV10-3 to TRBJ2-7, with 10 nucleotides matching TRBD2. J was trimmed by 5 bases and V by 4 bases; bases with no gene match: 5. From germline, CDR1 is ENHRY and CDR2 SYGVKD. This CDR3 is 14 amino acids long. The CDR3 bases are TGTGCCATCAGTGGAAGCGGGGGGGCCCACGAGCAGTACTTC. Residues: CAISGSGGAHEQYF.

The rearrangement links TRBV5-1 to TRBJ1-2, with 9 bases that match TRBD1. The length of the CDR3 is 14 residues. Trimming took 0 bases from V and 7 from J; bases not matched to a gene: 4. Germline V gene lookup returns CDR1 SGHRS and CDR2 YFSETQ. The CDR3 nucleotides are TGCGCCAGCAGCTTGGCGGGACAGGGTGGTGGCTACACCTTC. Its translation is CASSLAGQGGGYTF.

CDR3 sequence reads: CASTQPGGSLQETQYF. CDR3 nucleotides: TGTGCCAGCACCCAACCGGGCGGGAGTCTCCAAGAGACCCAGTACTTC. V is TRBV7-9 and J is TRBJ2-5; 7 nucleotides match TRBD2. CDR1 is SEHNR, CDR2 FQNEAQ, per germline (reference sequence). V gave up 7 bases and J gave up 1 base; unmatched junction bases: 12. CDR3 length: 16 residues.

The rearrangement uses TRBV19 and TRBJ2-1, with a tentative D call TRBD2 (5 bases). This CDR3 has 16 residues. Germline CDR1 reads LNHDA; CDR2 reads SQIVND (reference sequence). V was cut by 1 base and J by 0 bases, with 10 bases left in between. The CDR3 DNA follows: TGTGCCAGTAGTATAGGGCTAGCCACCTCCTACAATGAGCAGTTCTTC. As protein: CASSIGLATSYNEQFF.

This sequence joins TRBV19 and TRBJ2-3, with a weak D call TRBD2 (6 bases). CDR1 and CDR2 from the germline V gene are LNHDA and SQIVND (reference sequence). The CDR3 covers 15 residues. With 3 bases removed from V and 1 base from J, the gap between germline ends came to 11 bases. The CDR3, as DNA: TGTGCCAGTAGTATGGGGGGAGTTGGCACAGATACGCAGTATTTT. It encodes CASSMGGVGTDTQYF.

The chain's CDR3 is CASSLFSGGPDTQYF. CDR3 nucleotides: TGTGCCAGCAGTTTATTTTCGGGAGGACCAGATACGCAGTATTTT. The chain links TRBV28 to TRBJ2-3, with 7 bases matching TRBD2. The CDR3 contains 15 residues. V gave up 1 base and J gave up 4 bases; unmatched junction bases: 5. Germline loops: CDR1 MDHEN, CDR2 SYDVKM.